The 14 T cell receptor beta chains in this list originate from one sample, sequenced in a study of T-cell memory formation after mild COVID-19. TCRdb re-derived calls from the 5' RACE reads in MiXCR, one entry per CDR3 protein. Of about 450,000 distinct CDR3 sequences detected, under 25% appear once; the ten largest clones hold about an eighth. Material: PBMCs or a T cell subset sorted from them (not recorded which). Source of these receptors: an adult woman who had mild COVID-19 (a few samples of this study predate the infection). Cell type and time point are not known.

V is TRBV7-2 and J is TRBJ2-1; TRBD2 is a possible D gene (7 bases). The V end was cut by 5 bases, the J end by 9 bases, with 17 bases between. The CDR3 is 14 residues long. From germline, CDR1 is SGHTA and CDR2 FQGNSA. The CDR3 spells CASSPWGGGVEQFF. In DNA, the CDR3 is TGTGCCAGCAGCCCCTGGGGAGGGGGGGTTGAGCAGTTCTTC.

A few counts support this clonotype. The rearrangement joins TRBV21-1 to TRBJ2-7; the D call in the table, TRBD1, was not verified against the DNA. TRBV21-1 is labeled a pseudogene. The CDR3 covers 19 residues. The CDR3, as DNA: TGTGCCAGCAGCCCAAGGGGGCGGGAAAGCTTGAACTACTACTACGAGCAGTACTTC. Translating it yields CASSPRGRESLNYYYEQYF.

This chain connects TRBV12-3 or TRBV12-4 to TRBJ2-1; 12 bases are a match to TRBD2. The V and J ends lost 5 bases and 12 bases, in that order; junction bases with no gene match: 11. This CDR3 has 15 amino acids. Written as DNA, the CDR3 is TGTGCCAGCAGTAGTGGACTAGCGGGGAGCAACAGGCAGTTCTTC. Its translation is CASSSGLAGSNRQFF.

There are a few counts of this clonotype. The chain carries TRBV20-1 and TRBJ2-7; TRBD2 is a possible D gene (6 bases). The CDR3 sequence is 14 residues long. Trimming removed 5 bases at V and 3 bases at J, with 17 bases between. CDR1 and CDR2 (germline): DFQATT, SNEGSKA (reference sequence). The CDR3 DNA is TGCAGTGCTGCTCACGGGGGATTTTACTACGAGCAGTACTTC. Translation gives CSAAHGGFYYEQYF.

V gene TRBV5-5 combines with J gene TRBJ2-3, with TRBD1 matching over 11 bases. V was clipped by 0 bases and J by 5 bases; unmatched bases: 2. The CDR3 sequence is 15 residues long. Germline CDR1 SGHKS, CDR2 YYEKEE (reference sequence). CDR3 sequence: CASSLAGTGGDTQYF. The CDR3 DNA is TGTGCCAGCAGCTTGGCCGGGACAGGGGGAGATACGCAGTATTTT.

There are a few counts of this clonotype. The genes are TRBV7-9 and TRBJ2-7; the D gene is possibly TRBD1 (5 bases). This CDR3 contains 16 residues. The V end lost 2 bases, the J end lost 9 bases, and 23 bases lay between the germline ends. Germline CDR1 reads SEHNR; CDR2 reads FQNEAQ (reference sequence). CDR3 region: CASSLLAGHRFVGQYF. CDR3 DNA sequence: TGTGCCAGCAGCTTACTCGCAGGGCACCGTTTCGTCGGGCAGTACTTC.

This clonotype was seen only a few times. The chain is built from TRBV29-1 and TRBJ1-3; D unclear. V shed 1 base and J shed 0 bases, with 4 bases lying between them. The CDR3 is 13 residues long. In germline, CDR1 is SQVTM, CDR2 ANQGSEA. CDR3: CSVEGVSGNTIYF. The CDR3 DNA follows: TGCAGCGTTGAAGGTGTCTCTGGAAACACCATATATTTT.

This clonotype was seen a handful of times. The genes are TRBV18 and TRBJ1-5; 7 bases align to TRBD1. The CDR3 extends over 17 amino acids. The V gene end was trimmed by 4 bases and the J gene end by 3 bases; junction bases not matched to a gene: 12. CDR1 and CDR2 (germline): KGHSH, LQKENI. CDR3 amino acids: CASSRTPVTGDNQPQHF. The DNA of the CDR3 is TGTGCCAGCTCACGGACCCCGGTTACAGGGGACAATCAGCCCCAGCATTTT.

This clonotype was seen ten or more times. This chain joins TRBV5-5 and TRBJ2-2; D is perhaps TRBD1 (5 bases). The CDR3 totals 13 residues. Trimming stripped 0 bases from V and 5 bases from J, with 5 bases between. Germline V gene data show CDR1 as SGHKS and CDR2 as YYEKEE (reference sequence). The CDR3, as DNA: TGTGCCAGCAGCTTGGAGGGGACCGGGGAGCTGTTTTTT. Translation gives CASSLEGTGELFF. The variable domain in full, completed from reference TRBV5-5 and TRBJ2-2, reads DAGVTQSPTHLIKTRGQQVTLRCSPISGHKSVSWYQQVLGQGPQFIFQYYEKEERGRGNFPDRFSARQFPNYSSELNVNALLLGDSALYLCASSLEGTGELFFGEGSRLTVL.

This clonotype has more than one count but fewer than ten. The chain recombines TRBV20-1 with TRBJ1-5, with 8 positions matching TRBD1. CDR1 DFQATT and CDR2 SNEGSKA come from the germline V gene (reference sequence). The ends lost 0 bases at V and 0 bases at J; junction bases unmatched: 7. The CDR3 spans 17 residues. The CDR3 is CSARDRRQGYSNQPQHF. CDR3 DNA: TGCAGTGCTAGAGATCGGAGACAGGGGTATAGCAATCAGCCCCAGCATTTT.

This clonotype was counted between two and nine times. The CDR3: CASSLGGGVRNSPLHF. CDR3 nucleotides: TGTGCCAGCAGCTTAGGCGGCGGGGTTAGGAATTCACCCCTCCACTTT. This chain uses TRBV7-2 with TRBJ1-6; no clear D. This CDR3 contains 16 residues. V shed 1 base and J shed 7 bases, with 14 bases lying between them. The germline V gene has CDR1 SGHTA and CDR2 FQGNSA.

The CDR3 nucleotides are TGTGCCAGCAGGCAATTTGTTGACAGGGGGACAGATACGCAGTATTTT. This encodes CASRQFVDRGTDTQYF. The chain recombines TRBV21-1 with TRBJ2-3; the table names TRBD1, a call not compared with the DNA. TRBV21-1 is a pseudogene segment. The CDR3 contains 16 residues.

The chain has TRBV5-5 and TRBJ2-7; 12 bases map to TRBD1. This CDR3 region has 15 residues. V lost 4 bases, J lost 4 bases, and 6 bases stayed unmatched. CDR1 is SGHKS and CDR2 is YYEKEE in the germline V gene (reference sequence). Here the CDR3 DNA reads TGTGCCAGCAGCACCGGGACAGGGGGCGGGTACGAGCAGTACTTC. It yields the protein CASSTGTGGGYEQYF.

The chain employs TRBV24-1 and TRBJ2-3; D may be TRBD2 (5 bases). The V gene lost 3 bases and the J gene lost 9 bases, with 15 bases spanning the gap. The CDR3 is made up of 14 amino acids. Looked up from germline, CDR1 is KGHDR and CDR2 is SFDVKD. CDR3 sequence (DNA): TGTGCCACCAGTGATCATGCCGAGGGATTGACGCAGTATTTT. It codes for CATSDHAEGLTQYF.